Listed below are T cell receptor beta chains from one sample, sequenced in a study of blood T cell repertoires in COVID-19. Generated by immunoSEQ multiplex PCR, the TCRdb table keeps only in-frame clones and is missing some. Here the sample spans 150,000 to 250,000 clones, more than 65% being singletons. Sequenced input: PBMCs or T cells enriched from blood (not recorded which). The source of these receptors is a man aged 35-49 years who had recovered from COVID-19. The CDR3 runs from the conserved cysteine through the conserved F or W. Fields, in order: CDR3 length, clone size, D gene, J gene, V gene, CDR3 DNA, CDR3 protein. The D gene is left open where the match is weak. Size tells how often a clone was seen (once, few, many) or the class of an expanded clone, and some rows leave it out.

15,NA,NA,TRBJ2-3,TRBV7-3,TGTGCCAGCAGCTTTAACGGGGGTTCAGGAGATACGCAGTATTTT,CASSFNGGSGDTQYF
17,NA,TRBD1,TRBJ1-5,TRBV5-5,TGTGCCAGCAGCCGAGGGGGACAGGGGGCTAACAATCAGCCCCAGCATTTT,CASSRGGQGANNQPQHF
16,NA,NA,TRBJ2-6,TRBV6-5,TGTGCCAGCAGTTACGAGGCTCCCTCTGGGGCCAACGTCCTGACTTTC,CASSYEAPSGANVLTF
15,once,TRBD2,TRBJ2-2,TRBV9,TGTGCCAGCAGCGAATTACTAGCGGGGACCGGGGAGCTGTTTTTT,CASSELLAGTGELFF
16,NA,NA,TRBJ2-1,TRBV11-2,TGTGCCAGCAGCTTAAATCGTGGGGGGGGGCCGAATGAGCAGTTCTTC,CASSLNRGGGPNEQFF
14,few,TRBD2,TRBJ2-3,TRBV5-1,TGCGCCAGCAGCTTGGTCCAGAATAGCGGGACGCAGTATTTT,CASSLVQNSGTQYF
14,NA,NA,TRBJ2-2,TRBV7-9,TGTGCCAGCAGCTTAGCATCTGGGCCCGGGGAGCTGTTTTTT,CASSLASGPGELFF
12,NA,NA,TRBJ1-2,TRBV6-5,TGTGCCAGCAGTTACGGCATCTATGGCTACACCTTC,CASSYGIYGYTF
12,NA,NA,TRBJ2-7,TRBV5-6,TGTGCCAGCAGCCATGTCAGGGACGAGCAGTACTTC,CASSHVRDEQYF
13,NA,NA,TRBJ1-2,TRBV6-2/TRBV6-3,TGTGCCAGCAGCGGTACAGGGCTCTATGGCTACACCTTC,CASSGTGLYGYTF
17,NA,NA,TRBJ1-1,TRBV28,TGTGCCAGCAGTACACCCAGGCAAGGCAGAGCAAACACTGAAGCTTTCTTT,CASSTPRQGRANTEAFF
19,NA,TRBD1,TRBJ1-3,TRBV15,TGTGCCACCAGCAGAGAAATCTACAGGGGCCGGGTCCCTGGAAACACCATATATTTT,CATSREIYRGRVPGNTIYF
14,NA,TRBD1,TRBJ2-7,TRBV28,TGTGCCAGCAGGGAGACAGGGGGGACCTACGAGCAGTACTTC,CASRETGGTYEQYF
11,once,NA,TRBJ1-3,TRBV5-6,TGTGCATCACGCGGGGGTCACACCATATATTTT,CASRGGHTIYF
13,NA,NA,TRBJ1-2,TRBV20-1,TGCAGTGCTAGTGCTGTAAACTCTCGAGGCTACACCTTC,CSASAVNSRGYTF
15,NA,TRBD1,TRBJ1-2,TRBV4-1,TGCGCCAGCAGCCAAGACCTAGGACAGGGCTATGGCTACACCTTC,CASSQDLGQGYGYTF
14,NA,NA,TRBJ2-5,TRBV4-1,TGCGCCAGCAGCCAAGGAGAGGTCCGGGAGACCCAGTACTTC,CASSQGEVRETQYF